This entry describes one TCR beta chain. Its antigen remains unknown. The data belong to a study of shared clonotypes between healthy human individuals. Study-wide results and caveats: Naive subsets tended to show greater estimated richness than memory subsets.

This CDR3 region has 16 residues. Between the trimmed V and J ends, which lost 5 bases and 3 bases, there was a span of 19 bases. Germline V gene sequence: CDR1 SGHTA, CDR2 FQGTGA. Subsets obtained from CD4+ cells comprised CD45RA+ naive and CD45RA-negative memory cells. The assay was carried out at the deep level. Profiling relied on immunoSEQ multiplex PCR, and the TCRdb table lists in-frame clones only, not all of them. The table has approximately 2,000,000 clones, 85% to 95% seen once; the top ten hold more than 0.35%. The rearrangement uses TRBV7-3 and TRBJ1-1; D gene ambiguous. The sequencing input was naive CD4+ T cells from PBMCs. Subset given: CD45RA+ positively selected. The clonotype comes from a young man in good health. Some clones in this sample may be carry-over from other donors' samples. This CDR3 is CASSLTSGERHTEAFF. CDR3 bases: TGTGCCAGCAGCCTTACGAGTGGGGAGCGGCACACTGAAGCTTTCTTT.